Listed here are 5 T cell receptor beta chains from one sample, sequenced in a study of patients and donors after allogeneic stem cell transplantation. TCRdb passed the RT-PCR reads through MiXCR, listing each CDR3 protein once. This table has about 160,000 distinct CDR3 sequences, approximately 24% appearing once. The material sequenced was blood, either unsorted or a sorted T cell fraction (not recorded which). The receptors derive from a human donor who was either an allogeneic HSCT recipient or a stem cell or donor lymphocyte infusion donor (not recorded which). It is not recorded whose cells these are; they may come from a transplant donor.

In this sample, this clonotype turned up a few times. This sequence joins TRBV19 and TRBJ1-1, with D hard to call. This CDR3 has 11 residues. Trimming stripped 7 bases from V and 3 bases from J, with 6 bases between. Germline V lookup: CDR1 LNHDA, CDR2 SQIVND (reference sequence). This chain's CDR3 is CASIEHTEAFF. CDR3 in DNA: TGTGCCAGTATTGAGCACACTGAAGCTTTCTTT.

There are a few counts of this clonotype. The chain combines TRBV30 with TRBJ1-2; D gene unclear. V gave up 1 base and J gave up 1 base, with 4 bases separating them. Germline lookup yields CDR1 GTSNPN and CDR2 SVGIG (reference sequence). The CDR3 contains 12 residues. As DNA, the CDR3 is TGTGCCTGGAGTGCCCTTAACTATGGCTACACCTTC. Translated, it gives CAWSALNYGYTF.

The V gene is TRBV10-3, the J gene TRBJ1-1; D not resolved. The germline CDR1 and CDR2 sequences are ENHRY and SYGVKD. Trimming cost V 10 bases and J 4 bases, with 13 bases left between them. The CDR3 consists of 12 residues. The CDR3 DNA reads TGTGCCAGTGGGCTAGGCGGCACTGAAGCTTTCTTT. Translating it yields CASGLGGTEAFF.

This sequence joins TRBV5-8 and TRBJ2-2; no clear D. Trimming took 0 bases from V and 0 from J, leaving 6 bases between them. The CDR3 is made up of 15 amino acids. Germline CDR1 is SGHTS and CDR2 is YDEGEE. Here the CDR3 DNA reads TGTGCCAGCAGCTTGGTCAGCGCGAACACCGGGGAGCTGTTTTTT. Encoded protein: CASSLVSANTGELFF.

Only a few counts were recorded for this clonotype. CDR3: CSCLGTLNTEAFF. DNA of the CDR3: TGCAGCTGCCTAGGGACTCTGAACACTGAAGCTTTCTTT. This rearrangement joins TRBV20-1 to TRBJ1-1; D possibly corresponds to TRBD1 (5 bases). CDR3 length: 13 amino acids. The V gene's germline CDR1 is DFQATT and CDR2 SNEGSKA (reference sequence).